Reported below is one TCR beta chain. In terms of origin and age, donors were healthy Caucasian individuals from Russia aged roughly 6 to 95. Each individual donor underwent a draw of approximately 10 milliliters of peripheral blood. Germline lookup yields CDR1 DFQATT and CDR2 SNEGSKA (reference sequence). The CDR3 runs 16 residues. V shed 3 bases and J 4 bases; nucleotides not matched to a gene: 7. The entry originates in a study of blood T cells in healthy people across ages. The authors ran a second PCR of about 6 to 12 cycles using a sample-barcoded 5' primer and a J-beta primer mix. Through a template-switch adaptor with 12 random nucleotides, each cDNA molecule received a tag. TCRdb re-called the 5' RACE reads through MiXCR, storing one row per CDR3 protein. The sample records approximately 580,000 distinct CDR3 sequences, about 25% being singletons. The same data also contributed to another study, on T cells of mothers and their children. In that study: Mothers and children who were related shared slightly more overlap than unrelated pairs, but not significantly more.

This receptor was obtained from a boy aged 5-17 years in good health. The chain couples TRBV20-1 to TRBJ2-3; the match to TRBD2 covers 13 bases. Sequencing was carried out using blood. DNA for the CDR3: TGCAGTGCTAGGCAACTAGCGGGAGGGCCGTCAGATACGCAGTATTTT. The encoded protein is CSARQLAGGPSDTQYF.